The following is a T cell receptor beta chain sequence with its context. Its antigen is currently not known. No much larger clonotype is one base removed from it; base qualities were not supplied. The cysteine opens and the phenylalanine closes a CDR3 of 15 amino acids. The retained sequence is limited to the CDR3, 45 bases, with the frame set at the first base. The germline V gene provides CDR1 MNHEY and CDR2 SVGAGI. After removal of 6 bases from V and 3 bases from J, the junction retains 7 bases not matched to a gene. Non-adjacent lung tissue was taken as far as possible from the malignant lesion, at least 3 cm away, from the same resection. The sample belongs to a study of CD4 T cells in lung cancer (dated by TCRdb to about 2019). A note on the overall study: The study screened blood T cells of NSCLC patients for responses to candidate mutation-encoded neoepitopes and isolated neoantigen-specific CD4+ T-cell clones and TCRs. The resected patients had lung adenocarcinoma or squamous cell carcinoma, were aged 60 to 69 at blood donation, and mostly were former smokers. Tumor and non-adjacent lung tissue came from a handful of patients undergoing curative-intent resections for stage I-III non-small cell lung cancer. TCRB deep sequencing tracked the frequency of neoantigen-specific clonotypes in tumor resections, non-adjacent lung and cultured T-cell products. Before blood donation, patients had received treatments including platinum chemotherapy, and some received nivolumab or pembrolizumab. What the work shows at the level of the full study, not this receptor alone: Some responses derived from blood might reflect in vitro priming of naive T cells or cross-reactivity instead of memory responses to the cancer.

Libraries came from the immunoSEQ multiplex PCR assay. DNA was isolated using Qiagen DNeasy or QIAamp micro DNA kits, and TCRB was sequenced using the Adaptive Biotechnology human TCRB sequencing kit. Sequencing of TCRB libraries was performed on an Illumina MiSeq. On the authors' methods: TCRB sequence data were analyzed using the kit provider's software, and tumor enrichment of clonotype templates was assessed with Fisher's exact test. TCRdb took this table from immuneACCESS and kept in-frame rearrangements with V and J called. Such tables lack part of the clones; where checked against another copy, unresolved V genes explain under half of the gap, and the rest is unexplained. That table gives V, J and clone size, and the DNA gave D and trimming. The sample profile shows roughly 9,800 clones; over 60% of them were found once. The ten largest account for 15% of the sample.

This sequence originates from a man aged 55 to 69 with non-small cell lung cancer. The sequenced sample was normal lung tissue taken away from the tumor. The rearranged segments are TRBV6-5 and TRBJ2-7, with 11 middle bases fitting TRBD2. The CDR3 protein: CASSPTSGSSYEQYF. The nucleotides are TGTGCCAGCAGCCCTACTAGCGGGAGTAGCTACGAGCAGTACTTC.